One and the same sample provided the 30 T cell receptor beta chains below, sequenced in a study of T cell responses to AZD1222 COVID-19 vaccine. Here immunoSEQ multiplex PCR was the method, and the copy in TCRdb shows in-frame clones only, minus some. The table lists roughly 150,000 clones, 88% of them singletons. The sample consisted of peripheral blood, taken after recovery from COVID-19. Receptors were obtained from an adult who had recovered from COVID-19.

The genes are TRBV5-4 and TRBJ2-7, with TRBD1 matching over 7 bases. CDR3 size: 15 residues. Germline trimming cut 3 bases from V and 3 bases from J; bases unmatched to any gene: 9. Per the germline V gene, CDR1 is SGHNT and CDR2 is YYREEE (reference sequence). The CDR3 loop reads CASSSPTGTNYEQYF. The CDR3 region has the DNA TGTGCCAGCAGCTCTCCGACAGGGACAAACTACGAGCAGTACTTC.

The chain recombines TRBV19 with TRBJ1-5; D gene unclear. CDR3 length: 15 residues. Germline-derived CDR1 and CDR2 are LNHDA and SQIVND (reference sequence). V was pared by 6 bases and J by 0 bases, with 12 bases between. CDR3 coding DNA: TGTGCCAGTAGCCCGAGCTTAAATAGCAATCAGCCCCAGCATTTT. It encodes CASSPSLNSNQPQHF.

The chain has TRBV7-8 and TRBJ2-2; maybe TRBD2 (6 bases). V lost 5 bases, J lost 8 bases, and 9 bases lay in between. This CDR3 is 12 amino acids long. Germline V gene data show CDR1 as SGHVS and CDR2 as FQNEAQ. The CDR3 DNA reads as TGTGCCAGCAGCCCGGGACTGGGGGAGCTGTTTTTT. Amino acids: CASSPGLGELFF.

This clone has just a few counts. The chain employs TRBV7-2 and TRBJ1-2, with D perhaps matching TRBD1 (6 bases). Trimming cost V 2 bases and J 5 bases, with 15 bases left between them. The germline V gene has CDR1 SGHTA and CDR2 FQGNSA. The CDR3 contains 15 residues. CDR3: CASSLYEGGAYGYTF. As DNA, the CDR3 is TGTGCCAGCAGCTTATACGAGGGGGGGGCTTATGGCTACACCTTC.

The V call is TRBV5-1, the J call TRBJ1-1; possibly TRBD1 for D (5 bases). Germline V gene sequence: CDR1 SGHRS, CDR2 YFSETQ. This CDR3 is 13 amino acids long. V dropped 4 bases and J dropped 5 bases, with 12 bases sitting between them. DNA for the CDR3: TGCGCCAGCAGCCAGGACATCTCGACTGAAGCTTTCTTT. Protein sequence: CASSQDISTEAFF.

V gene TRBV5-1 combines with J gene TRBJ1-2; D is undetermined. Trimming took 4 bases from V and 2 from J, leaving 12 bases between them. Looked up from germline, CDR1 is SGHRS and CDR2 is YFSETQ. CDR3 size: 14 residues. CDR3 DNA sequence: TGCGCCAGCAGCCATGGGCAGGAGAACTATGGCTACACCTTC. Its protein product is CASSHGQENYGYTF.

This chain uses TRBV28 with TRBJ1-4; D is ambiguous. Germline loops: CDR1 MDHEN, CDR2 SYDVKM. V dropped 6 bases and J dropped 5 bases, with 10 bases sitting between them. The CDR3 has 13 residues. The CDR3 sequence is CASSPGRNEKLFF. In nucleotides, the CDR3 is TGTGCCAGCAGCCCGGGGAGAAATGAAAAACTGTTTTTT.

V usage is TRBV12-3 or TRBV12-4 and J usage is TRBJ2-7; D is uncertain. CDR3 length: 13 amino acids. V was trimmed by 6 bases and J by 2 bases, leaving 11 bases between them. The chain's CDR3 is CASRLGPTYEQYF. The DNA of the CDR3 is TGTGCCAGCAGACTGGGCCCTACCTACGAGCAGTACTTC.

The chain links TRBV15 to TRBJ2-7; no definite D call. The V gene's germline CDR1 is LNHNV and CDR2 YYDKDF (reference sequence). V dropped 0 bases and J dropped 5 bases, with 11 bases sitting between them. This CDR3 spans 14 amino acids. The CDR3 nucleotides are TGTGCCACCAGCAGAGATCGGGTGTCCAACGAGCAGTACTTC. Translated: CATSRDRVSNEQYF.

This CDR3 is CASSRGDGGTQYF. In nucleotides, the CDR3 is TGTGCCAGCAGCCGGGGGGACGGCGGGACCCAGTACTTC. V gene TRBV12-3 or TRBV12-4 combines with J gene TRBJ2-5; the match to TRBD2 covers 7 bases. CDR3 length equals 13 residues. J gave up 7 bases and V 6 bases, and 8 bases lay outside the gene matches.

The chain carries TRBV2 and TRBJ1-1; D unclear. Germline V gene lookup returns CDR1 SNHLY and CDR2 FYNNEI. The CDR3 is 13 amino acids. V lost 10 bases and J 1 base, leaving 13 bases between the germline ends. CDR3 residues: CATQRQENTEAFF. The CDR3 coding sequence is TGTGCCACCCAGCGGCAGGAGAACACTGAAGCTTTCTTT.

This sequence joins TRBV5-1 and TRBJ2-7; TRBD1 agrees at 8 bases. The CDR3 is made up of 14 amino acids. V shed 3 bases and J 2 bases; nucleotides not matched to a gene: 4. CDR1 SGHRS and CDR2 YFSETQ come from the germline V gene. CDR3 residues: CASSSRTGTYEQYF. The CDR3 DNA is TGCGCCAGCAGCTCTCGGACAGGGACCTACGAGCAGTACTTC. Combining the CDR3 with reference TRBV5-1 and TRBJ2-7 gives the whole variable domain KAGVTQTPRYLIKTRGQQVTLSCSPISGHRSVSWYQQTPGQGLQFLFEYFSETQRNKGNFPGRFSGRQFSNSRSEMNVSTLELGDSALYLCASSSRTGTYEQYFGPGTRLTVT.

This rearrangement joins TRBV28 to TRBJ2-7; TRBD1 matches 7 bases. This CDR3 comprises 15 residues. In germline, CDR1 is MDHEN, CDR2 SYDVKM. V shed 4 bases and J 6 bases; nucleotides not matched to a gene: 12. In DNA, the CDR3 is TGTGCCAGCAGTTCTGGACAGGTTTTTTCCAGCGAGCAGTACTTC. Translated: CASSSGQVFSSEQYF.

This chain uses TRBV19 with TRBJ2-2; TRBD1 aligns across 7 bases. This CDR3 contains 15 residues. V was clipped by 3 bases and J by 6 bases; unmatched bases: 7. CDR1 LNHDA and CDR2 SQIVND come from the germline V gene (reference sequence). The CDR3 sequence: CASSIRDSPAGELFF. In DNA form, the CDR3 reads TGTGCCAGTAGTATCCGGGACAGTCCGGCCGGGGAGCTGTTTTTT.

This chain uses TRBV5-1 with TRBJ2-1; 10 positions match TRBD2. The CDR3 sequence is 15 residues long. The germline gives CDR1 SGHRS, CDR2 YFSETQ. V lost 2 bases to trimming and J lost 10 bases; unmatched junction nucleotides: 9. The CDR3 loop is CASSFGPSGSGEQFF. CDR3 coding DNA: TGCGCCAGCAGCTTCGGTCCTAGCGGGAGTGGAGAGCAGTTCTTC.

This CDR3 reads CASSLRVAGYGYTF. Here the CDR3 DNA reads TGTGCCAGCAGCTTAAGGGTTGCCGGCTATGGCTACACCTTC. The chain is built from TRBV7-8 and TRBJ1-2; D remains ambiguous. Germline CDR1 reads SGHVS; CDR2 reads FQNEAQ. The CDR3 runs 14 residues. With 2 bases removed from V and 4 bases from J, the gap between germline ends came to 11 bases.

Note on this clone: Other DNA variants within this sample encode the same CDR3. The gene calls are TRBV2 and TRBJ1-6; D unclear. The CDR3 is 14 residues long. Germline CDR1 and CDR2: SNHLY and FYNNEI. The V end was cut by 6 bases, the J end by 0 bases, with 6 bases between. Written as DNA, the CDR3 is TGTGCCAGCAGCCAGAGCTCCTATAATTCACCCCTCCACTTT. Translation: CASSQSSYNSPLHF.

This chain uses TRBV19 with TRBJ2-1; 7 bases are a match to TRBD1. V was clipped by 5 bases and J by 4 bases; unmatched bases: 5. The CDR3 is made up of 14 amino acids. Germline V CDR1 and CDR2: LNHDA, SQIVND (reference sequence). The CDR3 sequence is CASSLTGLYNEQFF. The DNA of the CDR3 is TGTGCCAGTAGTTTGACAGGGCTATACAATGAGCAGTTCTTC.

The rearrangement uses TRBV24-1 and TRBJ2-3; 8 bases fit TRBD2. The CDR3 length is 16 residues. Germline CDR1 reads KGHDR; CDR2 reads SFDVKD. Trimming cost V 3 bases and J 2 bases; bases outside gene matches: 6. CDR3 DNA: TGTGCCACCAGTGATCCACGGGGGGGACACACAGATACGCAGTATTTT. Protein product: CATSDPRGGHTDTQYF.

The chain employs TRBV11-2 and TRBJ1-2; D is possibly TRBD1 (5 bases). CDR1 and CDR2 from the germline V gene are SGHAT and FQNNGV. The CDR3 totals 12 residues. Trimming pared 1 base from V and 13 bases from J, leaving 13 bases between. CDR3 residues: CASSLGQPGPTF. The CDR3 DNA reads as TGTGCCAGCAGCTTAGGACAGCCCGGTCCCACCTTC.

For the CDR3, the DNA is TGTGCCAGCAGAGCGGGGGATAGCACAGATACGCAGTATTTT. Translation gives CASRAGDSTDTQYF. The chain is built from TRBV6-6 and TRBJ2-3, with 8 bases aligning to TRBD2. The CDR3 is 14 amino acids. Trimming at V came to 6 bases and at J to 0 bases, leaving 2 bases not matched to a gene. The germline V gene encodes CDR1 MNHNY and CDR2 SVGAGI (reference sequence).

This clone showed up just a few times. This chain links TRBV11-3 with TRBJ2-1; 7 bases align to TRBD1. Germline-derived CDR1 and CDR2 are SGHNT and YENEEA. The CDR3 contains 15 residues. Trimming took 6 bases from V and 1 from J; bases not matched to a gene: 6. The CDR3, as DNA: TGTGCCAGCAGTCGGGACAGTGGATCCTACAATGAGCAGTTCTTC. This codes for CASSRDSGSYNEQFF.

The chain employs TRBV10-1 and TRBJ2-7; TRBD1 might be the D (6 bases). Trimming cost V 2 bases and J 10 bases, with 18 bases left between them. CDR1 WNHNN and CDR2 SYGVQD come from the germline V gene (reference sequence). The CDR3 runs to 14 residues. CDR3 residues: CASSEQQGSGGQYF. The CDR3 DNA is TGCGCCAGCAGTGAGCAACAGGGCAGCGGAGGACAGTACTTC.

The CDR3 is CASSLNQVGTEAFF. The DNA of the CDR3 is TGCGCCAGCAGCTTGAACCAGGTGGGCACTGAAGCTTTCTTT. The chain links TRBV5-1 to TRBJ1-1, with D uncertain. The germline V and J ends were trimmed by 1 base and 4 bases, with 11 bases remaining between them. CDR3 length: 14 residues. Germline values: CDR1 SGHRS, CDR2 YFSETQ.

The chain couples TRBV9 to TRBJ2-7; no firm D call. The CDR3 length is 13 residues. Germline CDR1 SGDLS, CDR2 YYNGEE. Trimming shortened V by 4 bases and J by 3 bases, and 11 bases separated the two germline ends. DNA for the CDR3: TGTGCCAGCAGCCAAGGATCAGGCTACGAGCAGTACTTC. Amino acids: CASSQGSGYEQYF.

The chain carries TRBV7-3 and TRBJ2-1, with a tentative D call TRBD2 (6 bases). The CDR3 loop spans 15 amino acids. Trimming took 4 bases from V and 0 from J, leaving 10 bases between them. CDR1 and CDR2 from the germline V gene are SGHTA and FQGTGA. This CDR3 is CASSYAGSSYNEQFF. The CDR3 DNA is TGTGCCAGCAGCTACGCGGGGAGCTCCTACAATGAGCAGTTCTTC.

This chain joins TRBV14 and TRBJ2-1; no clear D. V dropped 0 bases and J dropped 5 bases, with 8 bases sitting between them. The germline gives CDR1 SGHDN, CDR2 FVKESK. The CDR3 loop spans 14 amino acids. This CDR3 reads CASSQDLGNNEQFF. CDR3 DNA sequence: TGTGCCAGCAGCCAAGATTTGGGGAACAATGAGCAGTTCTTC.

The chain uses TRBV5-4 and TRBJ2-2, with 7 positions matching TRBD2. This CDR3 contains 14 residues. Unmatched junction bases numbered 2, after V lost 0 bases and J lost 6 bases. Germline V gene sequence: CDR1 SGHNT, CDR2 YYREEE (reference sequence). The CDR3 spells CASSLGLAPGELFF. The DNA of the CDR3 is TGTGCCAGCAGCTTGGGACTAGCCCCCGGGGAGCTGTTTTTT.

The chain is built from TRBV24-1 and TRBJ2-1, with D possibly TRBD1 on 6 matching bases. The CDR3 sequence is 12 residues long. With 3 bases removed from V and 8 bases from J, the gap between germline ends came to 7 bases. In germline, CDR1 is KGHDR, CDR2 SFDVKD. This CDR3 is CATSDPGDEQFF. The CDR3 nucleotides are TGTGCCACCAGTGATCCAGGGGATGAGCAGTTCTTC.

V gene TRBV20-1 combines with J gene TRBJ2-4; 7 positions match TRBD2. Germline CDR1 reads DFQATT; CDR2 reads SNEGSKA (reference sequence). J lost 15 bases, V lost 6 bases, and 11 bases had no gene match. CDR3 length equals 11 residues. The CDR3 spells CSATTSAQGYF. The CDR3 nucleotides are TGCAGTGCAACTACTAGCGCTCAGGGGTACTTC.